Many counts were recorded for the clone carrying this T cell receptor beta chain. V gave up 3 bases and J gave up 4 bases, with 13 bases separating them. The CDR3 totals 15 residues. Germline CDR1 is KGHDR and CDR2 is SFDVKD. The data were taken from a study of T-cell memory formation after mild COVID-19. TCRdb analysed the 5' RACE reads with MiXCR anew, one entry per CDR3 protein. This table holds hundreds of thousands of distinct CDR3 sequences, 15% to 20% found once. Sequenced sample: PBMCs or a T cell subset sorted from them (not recorded which). The clonotype originates from a man between 18 and 35 years old who had mild COVID-19 (a few samples of this study predate the infection). Cell type and time point are not known. The V call is TRBV24-1, the J call TRBJ2-3; maybe TRBD1 (6 bases). CDR3 nucleotide sequence: TGTGCCACCAGTGATCGGGCAGGGGCTTCAGATACGCAGTATTTT. Encoded protein: CATSDRAGASDTQYF.